Below are 2 T cell receptor beta chains sequenced from a single sample in a study of blood T cell repertoires in COVID-19. The method was immunoSEQ multiplex PCR; TCRdb's version includes in-frame clones alone and lacks a portion of them. The sample comprises around 60,000 clones, approximately 77% of which are singletons, and about 5% rests with the top ten. Specimen: peripheral blood. The receptors were gathered from a woman between 70 and 85 years old with COVID-19, enrolled during active disease.

The V gene is TRBV19, the J gene TRBJ2-2; TRBD1 agrees at 9 bases. Germline CDR1 reads LNHDA; CDR2 reads SQIVND (reference sequence). V lost 5 bases and J lost 2; bases outside the gene matches: 6. The CDR3 sequence is 16 residues long. The DNA for the CDR3 is TGTGCCAGTAGTCCTCGGACAGGGGCTAACACCGGGGAGCTGTTTTTT. The encoded protein is CASSPRTGANTGELFF.

This chain uses TRBV5-1 with TRBJ2-5; D call uncertain. Germline V lookup: CDR1 SGHRS, CDR2 YFSETQ. Trimming pared 7 bases from V and 3 bases from J, leaving 7 bases between. The CDR3 consists of 11 residues. The CDR3 DNA reads TGCGCCAGCCGTTACAAAGAGACCCAGTACTTC. Translation: CASRYKETQYF.